The 32 T cell receptor beta chains reported below all come from one sample, sequenced in a study of read filtering for tumor transcriptome and immune sequencing. The library was built from about 0.4 ug RNA with molecular barcoded adaptors for alpha/delta and beta/gamma chains. TCRdb re-derived calls from the reads in MiXCR, one entry per CDR3 protein. The sample holds 100,000 to 150,000 distinct CDR3 sequences; 13% are singletons and the top ten take roughly 11%. The specimen was a population of CD138-negative cells sorted from bone marrow. The receptors were sampled from a donor at least 40 years old with multiple myeloma.

This clonotype was seen only once. One base away lies a much larger clone, so this may be a sequencing read error. The chain couples TRBV3-1 to TRBJ2-2; tentative D call: TRBD1 (5 bases). The CDR3 consists of 16 residues. V was clipped by 4 bases and J by 5 bases, with 17 bases between them. Per the germline V gene, CDR1 is LGHDT and CDR2 is YNNKEL (reference sequence). CDR3 loop: CASSRSSGQGTGELFF. CDR3 coding DNA: TGTGCCAGCAGCCGGTCGTCAGGGCAAGGAACCGGGGAGCTGTTTTTT. The complete variable domain, with remaining parts taken from reference TRBV3-1 and TRBJ2-2, reads DTAVSQTPKYLVTQMGNDKSIKCEQNLGHDTMYWYKQDSKKFLKIMFSYNNKELIINETVPNRFSPKSPDKAHLNLHINSLELGDSAVYFCASSRSSGQGTGELFFGEGSRLTVL.

This clonotype was counted ten times or more. The V call is TRBV29-1, the J call TRBJ1-1; a weak D match, TRBD1 (6 bases). Germline V gene sequence: CDR1 SQVTM, CDR2 ANQGSEA. The CDR3 covers 13 residues. The V and J ends lost 3 bases and 1 base respectively, with 9 bases between them. In nucleotides, the CDR3 is TGCAGCGTTGACCGGACAGCGAACACTGAAGCTTTCTTT. Translation: CSVDRTANTEAFF.

This clonotype turned up a few times. Without the conserved terminal phenylalanine or tryptophan, this CDR3 likely stems from a read error. The V call is TRBV29-1, the J call TRBJ2-1, with a weak D call TRBD2 (6 bases). V was trimmed by 5 bases and J by 8 bases, leaving 19 bases between them. The CDR3 is 14 amino acids. Germline-derived CDR1 and CDR2 are SQVTM and ANQGSEA. CDR3 sequence reads: CSVRRGIAVDEQFL. The CDR3 DNA reads TGCAGCGTTAGGCGGGGAATAGCAGTCGATGAGCAGTTCTTA.

The rearrangement links TRBV29-1 to TRBJ1-3; D not resolved. The V end was cut by 4 bases, the J end by 0 bases, with 10 bases between. The CDR3 is 14 amino acids. Germline CDR1 SQVTM, CDR2 ANQGSEA. In DNA form, the CDR3 reads TGCAGCGTTGGAGGACGGAACTCTGGAAACACCATATATTTT. This codes for CSVGGRNSGNTIYF. The full variable domain, completed using reference TRBV29-1 and TRBJ1-3, is SAVISQKPSRDICQRGTSLTIQCQVDSQVTMMFWYRQQPGQSLTLIATANQGSEATYESGFVIDKFPISRPNLTFSTLTVSNMSPEDSSIYLCSVGGRNSGNTIYFGEGSWLTVV.

This clonotype has a count of ten or more. The chain employs TRBV6-5 and TRBJ1-6; 7 positions match TRBD1. The V and J ends lost 0 bases and 4 bases, in that order; junction bases with no gene match: 3. From germline, CDR1 is MNHEY and CDR2 SVGAGI. The CDR3 covers 16 residues. CDR3 coding DNA: TGTGCCAGCAGTTACTCAGCGGGACAGTATAATTCACCCCTCCACTTT. Translating gives CASSYSAGQYNSPLHF.

This clonotype was counted at least ten times. V and J are TRBV5-1 and TRBJ2-1; TRBD1 aligns across 7 bases. CDR1 and CDR2 from the germline V gene are SGHRS and YFSETQ. Trimming removed 3 bases from V and 5 bases from J; junction bases left unmatched: 8. This CDR3 spans 15 amino acids. This CDR3 is CASSWDSQGNNEQFF. CDR3 in DNA: TGCGCCAGCAGCTGGGACAGTCAAGGGAACAATGAGCAGTTCTTC.

This clonotype was counted between two and nine times. V and J are TRBV7-6 and TRBJ1-3, with D unresolved. Germline V gene sequence: CDR1 SGHVS, CDR2 FNYEAQ. Deletions cut 0 bases from V and 4 bases from J, with 13 bases between. The CDR3 extends over 16 amino acids. The CDR3 is CASSLAPRVGGNTIYF. The CDR3 DNA is TGTGCCAGCAGCTTAGCTCCCCGGGTTGGGGGAAACACCATATATTTT.

This clonotype was seen at least ten times. J is TRBJ1-1 and V is TRBV20-1; 7 nucleotides line up with TRBD1. CDR1 is DFQATT and CDR2 is SNEGSKA in the germline V gene (reference sequence). This CDR3 contains 15 residues. The V gene end was trimmed by 5 bases and the J gene end by 11 bases; junction bases not matched to a gene: 20. The CDR3 sequence is CSASRDSSAPVMAFF. CDR3 DNA: TGCAGTGCTTCCAGGGACAGCTCCGCACCCGTGATGGCTTTCTTT.

This clonotype was seen at least ten times. The chain recombines TRBV11-1 with TRBJ1-1; D is uncertain. Germline V lookup: CDR1 SGHAT, CDR2 FQDESV (reference sequence). The CDR3 sequence is 13 residues long. V lost 3 bases to trimming and J lost 1 base, with 6 bases between them. CDR3 in amino acids: CASSFYQNTEAFF. DNA for the CDR3: TGTGCCAGCAGCTTTTATCAGAACACTGAAGCTTTCTTT.

A word on this clonotype: This may be a read error: a much more frequent sequence differs by one nucleotide. The V and J genes are TRBV15 and TRBJ1-3; D not resolved. CDR3 length: 15 amino acids. Germline V gene sequence: CDR1 LNHNV, CDR2 YYDKDF (reference sequence). Written as DNA, the CDR3 is TGTGCCACCAGCAGAGAACTGGGAACCGGAAACACCAGATATTTT. Translated: CATSRELGTGNTRYF. The full variable domain, its missing parts supplied by reference TRBV15 and TRBJ1-3, is DAMVIQNPRYQVTQFGKPVTLSCSQTLNHNVMYWYQQKSSQAPKLLFHYYDKDFNNEADTPDNFQSRRPNTSFCFLDIRSPGLGDTAMYLCATSRELGTGNTRYFGEGSWLTVV.

V and J are TRBV12-3 or TRBV12-4 and TRBJ2-5; D assignment may be TRBD1 or TRBD2 (5 bases each). The CDR3 has 15 residues. The CDR3 DNA is TGTGCTAGTGGCCCGCCGGGACCCCAAGAAGAGACCCAGTACTTC. Translation: CASGPPGPQEETQYF.

This clonotype was counted at least ten times. The chain has TRBV11-2 and TRBJ2-3, with TRBD2 matching 13 bases. V shed 8 bases and J 3 bases; nucleotides not matched to a gene: 8. Germline values: CDR1 SGHAT, CDR2 FQNNGV. CDR3 length equals 16 residues. The CDR3 DNA sequence: TGTGCCAGCTCTAGGGGACTAGCGGGGTCAACAGATACGCAGTATTTT. This sequence encodes CASSRGLAGSTDTQYF.

This clonotype was counted ten times or more. The rearrangement uses TRBV2 and TRBJ1-5; the match to TRBD1 covers 11 bases. Germline V gene sequence: CDR1 SNHLY, CDR2 FYNNEI. The CDR3 has 14 amino acids. V gave up 6 bases and J gave up 5 bases; unmatched junction bases: 3. The CDR3 reads CASRMGQGDQPQHF. In DNA, the CDR3 is TGTGCCAGCAGGATGGGACAGGGGGATCAGCCCCAGCATTTT.

Points on this clonotype: A far larger clone is one nucleotide away, so this likely arose from a read error. The V gene is TRBV7-6, the J gene TRBJ2-1; 8 positions match TRBD2. This CDR3 contains 13 residues. Germline-derived CDR1 and CDR2 are SGHVS and FNYEAQ. The CDR3 region is CASSLERGNERFF. In DNA, the CDR3 is TGTGCCAGCAGCTTAGAGCGGGGGAATGAGCGGTTCTTC.

This clonotype has a count of ten or more. The chain links TRBV19 to TRBJ2-3, with 10 bases lining up with TRBD2. Trimming cost V 11 bases and J 1 base; bases outside gene matches: 6. CDR1 and CDR2 from the germline V gene are LNHDA and SQIVND (reference sequence). This CDR3 is built from 14 residues. The CDR3 region has the DNA TGTGCCGCAGCCGGGACTAGCGGCACAGATACGCAGTATTTT. Protein sequence: CAAAGTSGTDTQYF.

This clonotype was found many times. The chain employs TRBV7-3 and TRBJ2-2; no clear D. V was clipped by 4 bases and J by 2 bases, with 20 bases between them. CDR1 is SGHTA and CDR2 is FQGTGA in the germline V gene. The length of the CDR3 is 18 residues. The CDR3 here is CASSSRAIGGVNTGELFF. DNA of the CDR3: TGTGCCAGCAGCTCCCGTGCCATTGGCGGAGTCAACACCGGGGAGCTGTTTTTT.

The table lists this clonotype with a few counts. This sequence joins TRBV28 and TRBJ2-1; TRBD1 aligns across 10 bases. V was pared by 8 bases and J by 6 bases, with 10 bases of the junction left unmatched. Germline lookup yields CDR1 MDHEN and CDR2 SYDVKM. This CDR3 contains 15 residues. The CDR3 is CASGPGQGIVNEQFF. CDR3 bases: TGTGCCAGCGGCCCGGGACAGGGGATCGTCAATGAGCAGTTCTTC. Together with reference TRBV28 and TRBJ2-1, the CDR3 gives the full variable domain: DVKVTQSSRYLVKRTGEKVFLECVQDMDHENMFWYRQDPGLGLRLIYFSYDVKMKEKGDIPEGYSVSREKKERFSLILESASTNQTSMYLCASGPGQGIVNEQFFGPGTRLTVL.

This clonotype came up many times. The rearrangement joins TRBV27 to TRBJ2-5, with TRBD2 as a possible D gene (6 bases). Germline CDR1 and CDR2: MNHEY and SMNVEV (reference sequence). CDR3 length equals 16 residues. V lost 6 bases and J 5 bases, leaving 22 bases between the germline ends. This CDR3 is CASSRSTGGPWETQYF. CDR3 nucleotide sequence: TGTGCCAGCAGCAGATCCACTGGAGGGCCCTGGGAGACCCAGTACTTC.

This clonotype was detected many times. The chain employs TRBV18 and TRBJ1-1, with TRBD1 matching over 8 bases. The CDR3 is 14 amino acids. Germline loops: CDR1 KGHSH, CDR2 LQKENI. Unmatched junction bases numbered 3, after V lost 3 bases and J lost 3 bases. CDR3 nucleotides: TGTGCCAGCTCACCCCAGGGGGCTGACACTGAAGCTTTCTTT. Translation: CASSPQGADTEAFF.

This clonotype was detected ten times or more. This chain joins TRBV12-3 or TRBV12-4 and TRBJ2-1, with D perhaps matching TRBD1 (5 bases). V was shortened by 7 bases and J by 5 bases, with 18 bases between the two germline ends. The CDR3 is 15 residues long. CDR3 nucleotide sequence: TGTGCCAGCATCAAAACCGGTAGGGGCCACAATGAGCAGTTCTTC. It codes for CASIKTGRGHNEQFF.

V gene TRBV29-1 combines with J gene TRBJ1-5; TRBD1 matches 8 bases. V was pared by 6 bases and J by 2 bases, with 3 bases of the junction left unmatched. CDR3 length: 13 residues. Per the germline V gene, CDR1 is SQVTM and CDR2 is ANQGSEA. This chain's CDR3 is CSVSGQGNQPQHF. In DNA, the CDR3 is TGCAGCGTCTCGGGACAGGGCAATCAGCCCCAGCATTTT.

Concerning this clonotype: One base away lies a much larger clone, so this may be a sequencing read error. The chain recombines TRBV29-1 with TRBJ2-3; weak D call: TRBD2 (5 bases). Deletions cut 3 bases from V and 6 bases from J, with 10 bases between. The germline CDR1 and CDR2 sequences are SQVTM and ANQGSEA. CDR3 length: 12 residues. The CDR3 DNA sequence: TGCAGCGTTGACCGGGGAATGGATACGCAGTATTTT. It specifies CSVDRGMDTQYF.

The chain joins TRBV12-3 or TRBV12-4 to TRBJ1-5; D unclear. Between the trimmed V and J ends, which lost 1 base and 7 bases, there was a span of 14 bases. CDR3 length: 15 amino acids. This chain's CDR3 is CASSLGGKKNQPQHF. The DNA of the CDR3 is TGTGCCAGCAGTTTAGGTGGCAAGAAAAACCAGCCCCAGCATTTT.

Note on this clonotype: Given the absence of the conserved phenylalanine or tryptophan at the CDR3 end, a read error is likely. V is TRBV14 and J is TRBJ1-1, with D possibly being TRBD1 (5 bases). V lost 2 bases and J lost 2, with 6 bases in between. The germline V gene encodes CDR1 SGHDN and CDR2 FVKESK. The CDR3 has 13 amino acids. In DNA form, the CDR3 reads TGTGCCAGCAGCCAACAGGGAAACACTGAAGCTTTCTCT. Translating gives CASSQQGNTEAFS.

The rearrangement links TRBV12-3 or TRBV12-4 to TRBJ2-5; 13 bases align to TRBD2. The CDR3 runs to 16 residues. Losses at the gene ends were 4 bases for V and 5 bases for J; bases not matched to a gene: 7. In DNA, the CDR3 is TGTGCCAGCAGTTCCCGACTAGCGGGGGGCCTGGAGACCCAGTACTTC. Translating gives CASSSRLAGGLETQYF.

This clonotype has ten or more counts. The chain has TRBV7-2 and TRBJ2-5; 13 bases align to TRBD2. The V gene's germline CDR1 is SGHTA and CDR2 FQGNSA. CDR3 length: 16 amino acids. V shed 2 bases and J 4 bases; nucleotides not matched to a gene: 4. The CDR3 sequence: CASSLTSGRARETQYF. The CDR3 DNA is TGTGCCAGCAGCTTAACTAGCGGGAGGGCTCGAGAGACCCAGTACTTC.

In this sample, this clonotype turned up a few times. A much bigger clone sits one base away, suggesting this may be a read error. The rearrangement joins TRBV11-1 to TRBJ1-6; the D gene is possibly TRBD1 (5 bases). Germline V CDR1 and CDR2: SGHAT, FQDESV (reference sequence). CDR3 size: 14 residues. This chain's CDR3 is CAGSLTRANSPLHF. In nucleotides, the CDR3 is TGTGCCGGCAGCTTAACCAGGGCTAATTCACCCCTCCACTTT.

CDR3 nucleotide sequence: TGTGCCAGTAGTATAGATCAGGGGAGAAAGCTGTTTTTT. Amino acids: CASSIDQGRKLFF. This chain uses TRBV19 with TRBJ2-2, with D possibly being TRBD1 (6 bases). This CDR3 is built from 13 residues. Trimming stripped 0 bases from V and 12 bases from J, with 11 bases between. Germline lookup yields CDR1 LNHDA and CDR2 SQIVND (reference sequence).

This clonotype came up many times. The junction shows a germline mismatch at one end, possibly a read error. This chain joins TRBV5-1 and TRBJ2-2; 14 bases agree with TRBD2. The germline V gene encodes CDR1 SGHRS and CDR2 YFSETQ. The CDR3 contains 18 residues. CDR3 nucleotides: TGCGCCAGCACCTTGGCAGGACTAGCGGGAGGTCGTACCGGGGAGCTGTTTTTT. This gives the protein CASTLAGLAGGRTGELFF.

This clonotype was counted many times. The chain has TRBV3-1 and TRBJ2-6, with TRBD1 as a possible D gene (6 bases). The CDR3 is 17 residues long. Looked up from germline, CDR1 is LGHDT and CDR2 is YNNKEL (reference sequence). V dropped 0 bases and J dropped 2 bases, with 11 bases sitting between them. CDR3 nucleotide sequence: TGTGCCAGCAGCCAAGATCCCAGACAGGCTGGGGCCAACGTCCTGACTTTC. Translation: CASSQDPRQAGANVLTF.

This clonotype was seen many times. V usage is TRBV11-2 and J usage is TRBJ2-1; 8 bases are shared with TRBD2. Per the germline V gene, CDR1 is SGHAT and CDR2 is FQNNGV. There are 15 residues in the CDR3. Trimming cost V 5 bases and J 8 bases; bases outside gene matches: 11. CDR3 nucleotide sequence: TGTGCCAGCAGCCTCCAAACGGGACTAGTCGATGAGCAGTTCTTC. This translates into CASSLQTGLVDEQFF.

This clonotype has a handful of counts. A much larger clone lies one base from this, so it may be a read error. This chain links TRBV6-5 with TRBJ2-2; the D gene is possibly TRBD1 (6 bases). The CDR3 covers 14 residues. In germline, CDR1 is MNHEY, CDR2 SVGAGI. This CDR3 reads CVSSYQGHTGELFF. The CDR3 DNA sequence: TGTGTCAGCAGTTATCAGGGGCACACCGGGGAGCTGTTTTTT.